This T cell receptor (beta chain) was recovered during a study of blood T cell repertoires in COVID-19. TCRdb keeps only in-frame clones here, not all; method: immunoSEQ multiplex PCR. Among 320,000 or so clones listed, about nine tenths were seen once. In germline, CDR1 is SGHNT, CDR2 YYREEE (reference sequence). CDR3 length equals 14 residues. The V and J ends lost 4 bases and 6 bases respectively, with 17 bases between them. This rearrangement joins TRBV5-4 to TRBJ2-7; possibly TRBD2 for D (6 bases). The TCR comes from a man in his sixties who had recovered from COVID-19. Sequencing was carried out using PBMCs or T cells enriched from blood (not recorded which). The CDR3 coding sequence is TGTGCCAGCAGCCGAGGGACTGCTCCTAGCGAGCAGTACTTC. Translation: CASSRGTAPSEQYF.